These 14 T cell receptor beta chains were sequenced from one sample in a study of blood T cells in healthy people across ages. Combining a sample-barcoded 5' primer with a J-beta primer mix, a second PCR ran for 7 to 11 cycles. TCRdb independently ran MiXCR on the 5' RACE reads; one entry per CDR3 protein. The data contain 700,000 or so distinct CDR3 sequences, roughly 43% of them singletons. The sample consisted of blood. The receptors stem from an elderly man in good health.

The chain uses TRBV11-2 and TRBJ2-5; D not certain. TRBJ2-7 explains the end of the DNA better; the J call may be wrong. CDR3 length: 14 amino acids. Germline CDR1 is SGHAT and CDR2 is FQNNGV. This chain's CDR3 is CASSLGRAFYEQYF. The CDR3 DNA sequence: TGTGCCAGCAGCTTAGGACGGGCCTTCTACGAGCAGTACTTC.

Details on this clonotype: At one boundary the junction diverges from the germline segment, which might be a read error. This chain uses TRBV7-2 with TRBJ2-2; maybe TRBD1 (6 bases). This CDR3 is built from 14 residues. Germline V gene sequence: CDR1 SGHTA, CDR2 FQGNSA. The CDR3 DNA sequence: TGTGCCAACAGCTTAGCCCTAGGGGGCGGGGAGCTGTTTTTT. Translated, it gives CANSLALGGGELFF.

This chain joins TRBV24-1 and TRBJ2-1; 9 nucleotides agree with TRBD2. This CDR3 is built from 16 residues. V was clipped by 3 bases and J by 4 bases; unmatched bases: 6. CDR1 is KGHDR, CDR2 SFDVKD, per germline. The CDR3, as DNA: TGTGCCACCAGTGATCGGAGGAGCGGGGGGTACAATGAGCAGTTCTTC. Protein product: CATSDRRSGGYNEQFF.

This clonotype was picked up a small number of times. The chain carries TRBV28 and TRBJ2-7; D is undetermined. V was shortened by 3 bases and J by 2 bases, with 8 bases between the two germline ends. There are 13 residues in the CDR3. From germline, CDR1 is MDHEN and CDR2 SYDVKM. This chain's CDR3 is CASSFGQAYEQYF. The CDR3 region has the DNA TGTGCCAGCAGTTTTGGGCAGGCCTACGAGCAGTACTTC.

The chain is built from TRBV7-2 and TRBJ1-3; D may be TRBD1 (6 bases). The CDR3 has 16 amino acids. The V end lost 6 bases, the J end lost 7 bases, and 22 bases lay between the germline ends. CDR1 is SGHTA and CDR2 is FQGNSA in the germline V gene. CDR3 in DNA: TGTGCCAGCAGTAACCAGGGGCCCCTAATTGGGAACACCATATATTTT. Translating it yields CASSNQGPLIGNTIYF.

On this clonotype itself: At one boundary the junction diverges from the germline segment, which might be a read error. This chain uses TRBV27 with TRBJ2-6, with D possibly being TRBD1 or TRBD2 (5 bases each). The CDR3 sequence is 16 residues long. In germline, CDR1 is MNHEY, CDR2 SMNVEV (reference sequence). The CDR3 DNA reads as TGTGCCAGCAGTTTATTAGTAGGAGGTGGGGCCGACGTCCTGACTTTC. Protein: CASSLLVGGGADVLTF.

V usage is TRBV6-5 and J usage is TRBJ2-1, with D uncertain. CDR1 is MNHEY, CDR2 SVGAGI, per germline. Between the trimmed V and J ends, which lost 4 bases and 9 bases, there was a span of 10 bases. The CDR3 is 12 residues long. The CDR3 DNA is TGTGCCAGCAGTTCCGGCTTGGGTGAGCAGTTCTTC. Encoded protein: CASSSGLGEQFF.

The chain's CDR3 is CASSPGDLNQPQHF. For the CDR3, the DNA is TGTGCCAGCAGTCCCGGAGATCTGAATCAGCCCCAGCATTTT. The chain employs TRBV27 and TRBJ1-5; no firm D call. Trimming stripped 5 bases from V and 4 bases from J, with 12 bases between. The CDR3 runs 14 residues. The germline CDR1 and CDR2 sequences are MNHEY and SMNVEV (reference sequence).

The sample holds a few counts of this clonotype. The rearrangement uses TRBV7-2 and TRBJ2-7, with D unclear. V dropped 2 bases and J dropped 0 bases, with 11 bases sitting between them. CDR1 and CDR2 (germline): SGHTA, FQGNSA. There are 15 residues in the CDR3. CDR3: CASSLYGQSSYEQYF. CDR3 coding DNA: TGTGCCAGCAGCTTATACGGCCAGAGCTCCTACGAGCAGTACTTC.

In regard to this clonotype: A much more abundant neighbour one base away suggests this may be a read error. The genes are TRBV7-2 and TRBJ2-7; 9 bases map to TRBD1. This CDR3 comprises 15 residues. The junction had 6 bases not matched to a gene; V was cut back by 0 bases and J by 6 bases. Germline V gene lookup returns CDR1 SGHTA and CDR2 FQGNSA. The CDR3 DNA reads as TGTGCCAGCAGCTTAGCCCAGGGACAGGGCGGCGAGCAGTACTTC. Amino acids: CASSLAQGQGGEQYF.

The V gene is TRBV9, the J gene TRBJ2-1; TRBD2 matches at 9 bases. The V and J ends lost 0 bases and 6 bases, in that order; junction bases with no gene match: 7. The CDR3 is 16 amino acids. Germline CDR1 is SGDLS and CDR2 is YYNGEE. CDR3 region: CASSVGPSGDCNEQFF. The CDR3 nucleotides are TGTGCCAGCAGCGTAGGGCCTAGCGGGGACTGCAATGAGCAGTTCTTC. Together with reference TRBV9 and TRBJ2-1, the CDR3 gives the full variable domain: DSGVTQTPKHLITATGQRVTLRCSPRSGDLSVYWYQQSLDQGLQFLIQYYNGEERAKGNILERFSAQQFPDLHSELNLSSLELGDSALYFCASSVGPSGDCNEQFFGPGTRLTVL.

The rearrangement joins TRBV14 to TRBJ2-5; D assignment may be TRBD1 or TRBD2 (5 bases each). The germline V gene has CDR1 SGHDN and CDR2 FVKESK. The CDR3 sequence is 16 residues long. V gave up 1 base and J gave up 4 bases, with 16 bases separating them. The DNA of the CDR3 is TGTGCCAGCAGCCAAGCCGCTGGGGGTCGAGGAGAGACCCAGTACTTC. It encodes CASSQAAGGRGETQYF.

With regard to this clonotype: Its ends do not fully match the called genes, so a read error is possible. The chain is built from TRBV29-1 and TRBJ2-1; D may be TRBD2 (6 bases). Per the germline V gene, CDR1 is SQVTM and CDR2 is ANQGSEA. The CDR3 loop spans 13 amino acids. Here the CDR3 DNA reads TGCAGCATTGAACGGGAGCCCGGGAATGAGCAGTTCTTC. Amino acids: CSIEREPGNEQFF.

The chain combines TRBV9 with TRBJ1-2; D might be TRBD1 (5 bases). The germline V and J ends were trimmed by 4 bases and 0 bases, with 16 bases remaining between them. This CDR3 contains 16 residues. Germline-derived CDR1 and CDR2 are SGDLS and YYNGEE. CDR3 sequence reads: CASSLRGDGANYGYTF. The CDR3 DNA reads as TGTGCCAGCAGCCTACGAGGGGACGGAGCTAACTATGGCTACACCTTC.